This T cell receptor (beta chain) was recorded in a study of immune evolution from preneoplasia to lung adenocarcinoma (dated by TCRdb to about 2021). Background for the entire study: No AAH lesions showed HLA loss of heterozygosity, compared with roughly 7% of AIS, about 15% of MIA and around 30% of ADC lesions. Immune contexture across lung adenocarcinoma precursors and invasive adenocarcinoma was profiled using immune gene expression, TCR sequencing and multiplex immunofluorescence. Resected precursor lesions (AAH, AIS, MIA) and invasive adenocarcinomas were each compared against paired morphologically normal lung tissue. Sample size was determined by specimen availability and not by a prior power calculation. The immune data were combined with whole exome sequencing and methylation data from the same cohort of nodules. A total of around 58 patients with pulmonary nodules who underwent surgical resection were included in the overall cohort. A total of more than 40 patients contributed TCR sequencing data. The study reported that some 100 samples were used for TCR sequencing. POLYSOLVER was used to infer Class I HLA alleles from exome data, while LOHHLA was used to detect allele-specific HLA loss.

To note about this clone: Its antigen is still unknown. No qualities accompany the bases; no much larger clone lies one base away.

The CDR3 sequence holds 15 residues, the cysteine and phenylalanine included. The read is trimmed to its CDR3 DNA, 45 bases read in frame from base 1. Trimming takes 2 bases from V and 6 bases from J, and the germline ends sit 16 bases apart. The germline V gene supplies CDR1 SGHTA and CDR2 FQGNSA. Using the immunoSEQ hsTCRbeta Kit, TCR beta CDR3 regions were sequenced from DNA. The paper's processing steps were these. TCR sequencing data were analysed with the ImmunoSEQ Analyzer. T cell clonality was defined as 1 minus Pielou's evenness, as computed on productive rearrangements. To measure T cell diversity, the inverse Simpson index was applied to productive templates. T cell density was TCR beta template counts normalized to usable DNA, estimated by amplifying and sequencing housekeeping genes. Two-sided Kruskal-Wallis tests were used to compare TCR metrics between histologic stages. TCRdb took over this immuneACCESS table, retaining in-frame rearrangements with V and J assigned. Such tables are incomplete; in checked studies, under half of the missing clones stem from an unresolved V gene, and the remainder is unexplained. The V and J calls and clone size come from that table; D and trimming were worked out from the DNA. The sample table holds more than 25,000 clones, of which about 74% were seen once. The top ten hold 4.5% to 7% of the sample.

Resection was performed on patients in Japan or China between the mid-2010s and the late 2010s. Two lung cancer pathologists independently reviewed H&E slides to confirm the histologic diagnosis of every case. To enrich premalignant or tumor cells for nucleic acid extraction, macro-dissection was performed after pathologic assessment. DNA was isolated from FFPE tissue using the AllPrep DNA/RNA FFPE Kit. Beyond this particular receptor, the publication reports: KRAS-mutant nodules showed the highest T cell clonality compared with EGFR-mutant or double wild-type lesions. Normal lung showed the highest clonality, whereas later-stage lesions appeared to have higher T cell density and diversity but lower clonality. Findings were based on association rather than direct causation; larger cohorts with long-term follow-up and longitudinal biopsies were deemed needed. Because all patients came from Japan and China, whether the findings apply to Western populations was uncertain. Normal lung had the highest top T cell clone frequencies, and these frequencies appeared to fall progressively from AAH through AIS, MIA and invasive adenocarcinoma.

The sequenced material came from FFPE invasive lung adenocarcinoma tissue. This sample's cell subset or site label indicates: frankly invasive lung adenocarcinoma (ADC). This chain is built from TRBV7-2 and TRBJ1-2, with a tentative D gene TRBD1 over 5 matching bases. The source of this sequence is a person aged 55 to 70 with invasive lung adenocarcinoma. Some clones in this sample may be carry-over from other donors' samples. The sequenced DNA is TGTGCCAGCAGCTTACAGGGCTGGGGTGAGGATGGCTACACCTTC. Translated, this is CASSLQGWGEDGYTF.